A selection of T cell receptor beta chains follows, all from one sample in a study of regulatory T cells in long-lasting Graves disease. TCRdb itself ran the multiplex PCR reads through MiXCR, one entry per CDR3 protein. Counted here are about 290,000 distinct CDR3 sequences, 22% occurring once; the ten biggest clones make up roughly three fifths. This sample comprised peripheral blood mononuclear cells (PBMCs), obtained when the disease was refractory, from a patient treated with antithyroid drugs. Source of these receptors: a female donor with Graves disease. Each CDR3 is given with its conserved first and last residue. The D gene is left open where the match is weak. Size values are once, few and many counts, or a class for expanded clones, and some rows have none.

abundance	d_gene	v_gene	j_gene	CDR3nt	CDR3aa
.	TRBD2	TRBV24-1	TRBJ2-1	TGTGCCACCAGTGATTTTGCACTAGCGGGGACTAATGAGCAGTTCTTC	CATSDFALAGTNEQFF
few	TRBD1	TRBV6-1	TRBJ2-7	TGTGCCAGCAGTAACCGGGACAGGGGTTCCCTTACGGGCGAGCAGTACTTC	CASSNRDRGSLTGEQYF
.	.	TRBV28	TRBJ2-1	TGTGCCAGCAGTTCTGGGGTTGGGGAGGGGGTTTACAATGAGCAGTTCTTC	CASSSGVGEGVYNEQFF
.	TRBD1	TRBV11-1	TRBJ2-7	TGTGCCAGCAGCCCCACAGGGGGCCCCGAGCAGTACTTC	CASSPTGGPEQYF
.	.	TRBV6-2/TRBV6-3	TRBJ1-5	TGTGCCAGCAGTTATTGGATCGGGGCGAAATCGAATCAGCCCCAGCATTTT	CASSYWIGAKSNQPQHF
.	.	TRBV19	TRBJ2-4	TGTGCCAGTAGTCCCTCAGGGGCTAGCGACAAAAACATTCAGTACTTC	CASSPSGASDKNIQYF
few	.	TRBV14	TRBJ2-5	TGTGCCAGCAGCCTTCGACAGGGAGGACAAGAGACCCAGTACTTC	CASSLRQGGQETQYF
many	.	TRBV12-3/TRBV12-4	TRBJ1-4	TGTGCCAGCAAAAGGGGGAGGGATGAAAAACTGTTTTTT	CASKRGRDEKLFF
.	TRBD1	TRBV10-2	TRBJ2-5	TGCGCCAGCCGATCCGGGACAGTAGAGACCCAGTACTTC	CASRSGTVETQYF
many	.	TRBV4-1	TRBJ1-4	TGCGCCAGCAGCCAAGACAGAAGTTCAACTAATGAAAAACTGTTTTTT	CASSQDRSSTNEKLFF
many	TRBD1	TRBV7-2	TRBJ1-2	TGTGCCAGCAGCTTAGACCCTACAGGGGGCCGGGAGTATGGCTACACCTTC	CASSLDPTGGREYGYTF
few	TRBD2	TRBV20-1	TRBJ2-7	TGCAGTGCTAGAGTGGCTAGCGGGAGGAACTCCTACGAGCAGTACTTC	CSARVASGRNSYEQYF
.	TRBD1	TRBV12-3/TRBV12-4	TRBJ1-2	TGTGCCAGCACCCTAGGGGACAGCTATGGCTACACCTTC	CASTLGDSYGYTF
many	.	TRBV24-1	TRBJ2-5	TGTGCCACCAGTGATTTTTCGGGAACGGTGGAGACCCAGTACTTC	CATSDFSGTVETQYF
many	TRBD1	TRBV7-2	TRBJ2-5	TGTGCCAGCAGCCTAGACACCCCCGGGACAGGCTCTTTGGGGACCCAGTACTTC	CASSLDTPGTGSLGTQYF
.	.	TRBV4-3	TRBJ1-4	TGCGCCAGCAGCCAAGATACCAGGCGAGGGGGTGAAAAACTGTTTTTT	CASSQDTRRGGEKLFF
many	.	TRBV20-1	TRBJ1-1	TGCAGTGCTAGAGATCCCAAGAACACTGAAGCTTTCTTT	CSARDPKNTEAFF
.	.	TRBV6-1	TRBJ2-2	TGTGCCACCCTCCGGAGGACCGGAACCGGGGAGCTGTTTTTT	CATLRRTGTGELFF
many	.	TRBV28	TRBJ2-7	TGTGCCAGCAGTCGACCAACCCTATTCTACGAGCAGTACTTC	CASSRPTLFYEQYF
few	.	TRBV12-3/TRBV12-4	TRBJ2-5	TGTGCCAGCAGCGTCGGGGGATTAGGAGAGACCCAGTACTTC	CASSVGGLGETQYF
.	.	TRBV6-5	TRBJ1-2	TGTGCCAGCAGTTACTCGAGAGACACCCTTGGCTACACCTTC	CASSYSRDTLGYTF
few	.	TRBV6-1	TRBJ2-3	TGTGCCAGCAGGTTGGGACAAACGGGGACGCAGTATTTT	CASRLGQTGTQYF
many	.	TRBV28	TRBJ2-7	TGTGCCAGCATGGACAGATACTCCTACGAGCAGTACTTC	CASMDRYSYEQYF
.	.	TRBV7-9	TRBJ1-2	TGTGCCAGCAGCTTAATCCGCGGCACAGGGAATGGCTACACCTTC	CASSLIRGTGNGYTF
many	.	TRBV28	TRBJ1-1	TGTGCCAGCGGACCACCTGAATTGGCTTTCTTT	CASGPPELAFF
many	.	TRBV11-2	TRBJ2-4	TGTGCCAGCAGCTTATCTTTTCCAGGGGAGGGGTCCAAAAACATTCAGTACTTC	CASSLSFPGEGSKNIQYF
once	.	TRBV6-1	TRBJ2-3	TGTGCCAGCAGTGACCTTAGGTTACTGGATACGCAGTATTTT	CASSDLRLLDTQYF
.	.	TRBV5-1	TRBJ2-7	TGCGCCAGCAGCTTGTGGGTCGGCTCCTACGAGCAGTACTTC	CASSLWVGSYEQYF
.	TRBD1	TRBV6-2/TRBV6-3	TRBJ1-5	TGTGCCAGCAGTTACTACATACAGGGGGCAGGTCAGCCCCAGCATTTT	CASSYYIQGAGQPQHF